A selection of T cell receptor beta chains follows, all from one sample in a study of shared clonotypes between healthy human individuals. Data came from immunoSEQ multiplex PCR; TCRdb stores just in-frame clones and leaves some out. Found here are some 900,000 clones, over 60% of them singletons; the top ten hold 1.5%. Sequences were obtained from memory CD4+ T cells sorted from blood. The origin of the receptors is a man between 18 and 35 years old in good health. CDR3s leave out the opening cysteine and the closing phenylalanine or tryptophan.

>TRBJ1-2|TRBV5-1
ASSLEAGQHYGYT
>TRBJ1-3|TRBV25-1
ASKGGFSGNTIY
>TRBJ2-1|TRBV28
ASSPLLTEDLYNEQF
>TRBJ2-1|TRBV11-2
ASSFEGTSGANEQF
>TRBJ2-4|TRBV4-1
ASSQEVSSEAKRGKNIQY
>TRBJ2-3|TRBV28
ASIKQGWAQY
>TRBJ2-6|TRBV7-9
ASSPTGGALRGANVLT
>TRBJ1-1|TRBV29-1
SVEEAGRRAF
>TRBJ2-2|TRBV7-9
ASSLGSGTGGELF
>TRBJ2-5|TRBV20-1
SATPTETQY
>TRBJ2-3|TRBV2
ASLPVTSTDTQY
>TRBJ1-6|TRBV6-1
ASSDPDRGHSPLH
>TRBJ1-2|TRBV10-3
AIRGTGANYGYT
>TRBJ1-1|TRBV28
ASSSLQGRGAMNTEAF
>TRBJ2-7|TRBV7-8
ASSLGGTLYEQY
>TRBJ2-7|TRBV5-1
ASSLVGTGAYEQY
>TRBJ2-7|TRBV2
ASSRQGSYEQY
>TRBJ2-5|TRBV7-9
ASSHLPGLAGGSETQY
>TRBJ2-4|TRBV12-2
ASRPWTGCCIQY
>TRBJ2-7|TRBV19
ASSIEASYEQY
>TRBJ2-7|TRBV5-1
ASSLGGTGGYEQY
>TRBJ2-5|TRBV2
ASSWDRAIETQY
>TRBJ2-1|TRBV10-3
AIASGGAYNEQF
>TRBJ1-5|TRBV11-2
ASSLTGGRNQPQH